One sample yielded the 13 T cell receptor beta chains listed below, sequenced in a study of cytomegalovirus exposure and HLA in healthy donors. The PCR used 60 Vbeta and 13 Jbeta primers. Profiled with immunoSEQ multiplex PCR; TCRdb holds only in-frame clones, not every one. In the table there are 90,000 to 100,000 clones, roughly four fifths of which are singletons. Sample: PBMCs. The source is a female donor in good health and CMV-seronegative.

The chain carries TRBV2 and TRBJ1-5; 7 positions agree with TRBD1. Germline V gives CDR1 SNHLY, CDR2 FYNNEI. V lost 6 bases, J lost 2 bases, and 4 bases stayed unmatched. The CDR3 is made up of 14 amino acids. CDR3: CASRRGQGNQPQHF. CDR3 sequence (DNA): TGTGCCAGCAGGAGAGGACAGGGCAATCAGCCCCAGCATTTT.

The V gene is TRBV28, the J gene TRBJ1-5; possibly TRBD1 for D (5 bases). The CDR3 spans 13 residues. V was shortened by 7 bases and J by 2 bases, with 9 bases between the two germline ends. Germline values: CDR1 MDHEN, CDR2 SYDVKM. The CDR3 region has the DNA TGTGCCAGCACCCCGGGGGGCAATCAGCCCCAGCATTTT. It specifies CASTPGGNQPQHF.

The rearrangement joins TRBV7-8 to TRBJ1-2, with D tentatively TRBD1 (5 bases). The CDR3 sequence is 15 residues long. V lost 5 bases to trimming and J lost 1 base, with 14 bases between them. Germline lookup yields CDR1 SGHVS and CDR2 FQNEAQ. CDR3 sequence reads: CASSPGESYNYGYTF. As DNA, the CDR3 is TGTGCCAGCAGCCCGGGGGAAAGCTATAACTATGGCTACACCTTC.

The gene calls are TRBV7-2 and TRBJ2-7; TRBD2 matches at 14 bases. CDR3 length equals 14 residues. CDR1 and CDR2 from the germline V gene are SGHTA and FQGNSA. V was pared by 3 bases and J by 7 bases, with 2 bases of the junction left unmatched. CDR3 loop: CASSLTSGRGEQYF. CDR3 DNA sequence: TGTGCCAGCAGCTTGACTAGCGGGAGGGGTGAGCAGTACTTC. The full variable domain, rest sourced from reference TRBV7-2 and TRBJ2-7, is GAGVSQSPSNKVTEKGKDVELRCDPISGHTALYWYRQSLGQGLEFLIYFQGNSAPDKSGLPSDRFSAERTGGSVSTLTIQRTQQEDSAVYLCASSLTSGRGEQYFGPGTRLTVT.

The chain carries TRBV9 and TRBJ2-1; TRBD1 matches at 7 bases. J gave up 1 base and V 4 bases, and 2 bases lay outside the gene matches. Germline-derived CDR1 and CDR2 are SGDLS and YYNGEE. The CDR3 is 14 amino acids. The CDR3 loop is CASSQDRSYNEQFF. The CDR3 nucleotides read TGTGCCAGCAGCCAGGACAGGTCCTACAATGAGCAGTTCTTC.

V usage is TRBV7-9 and J usage is TRBJ2-1; D is ambiguous. CDR1 SEHNR and CDR2 FQNEAQ come from the germline V gene (reference sequence). Trimming shortened V by 2 bases and J by 7 bases, and 15 bases separated the two germline ends. CDR3 size: 15 residues. The CDR3 region is CASSLQFKWWNEQFF. CDR3 DNA sequence: TGTGCCAGCAGCTTACAGTTTAAGTGGTGGAATGAGCAGTTCTTC.

The V gene is TRBV4-2, the J gene TRBJ1-2, with a weak D call TRBD1 (5 bases). The CDR3 runs to 14 residues. Germline V gives CDR1 LGHNA, CDR2 YNFKEQ. Trimming shortened V by 0 bases and J by 6 bases, and 11 bases separated the two germline ends. Here the CDR3 DNA reads TGTGCCAGCAGCCAAGATCCAGGGTCGGATGGCTACACCTTC. This gives the protein CASSQDPGSDGYTF.

The chain recombines TRBV5-6 with TRBJ2-4; 7 bases are a match to TRBD1. This CDR3 is 16 amino acids long. CDR1 is SGHDT, CDR2 YYEEEE, per germline. V shed 2 bases, J shed 0 bases, and the junction held 5 bases outside the gene matches. DNA for the CDR3: TGTGCCAGCAGCTTTCGGACAGGACTAGCCAAAAACATTCAGTACTTC. As protein: CASSFRTGLAKNIQYF.

This sequence joins TRBV19 and TRBJ2-5, with a weak D call TRBD1 (5 bases). The CDR3 extends over 13 amino acids. V was clipped by 4 bases and J by 2 bases, with 8 bases between them. Germline V gives CDR1 LNHDA, CDR2 SQIVND (reference sequence). CDR3 region: CASSRGRQETQYF. CDR3 DNA: TGTGCCAGTAGTAGGGGCAGGCAAGAGACCCAGTACTTC.

The chain links TRBV27 to TRBJ2-3, with TRBD2 matching over 9 bases. The V segment lost 7 bases and the J segment 0 bases; nucleotides outside the gene matches: 14. The CDR3 totals 18 residues. Germline CDR1 and CDR2: MNHEY and SMNVEV (reference sequence). CDR3 sequence: CASNPGTSLTSSTDTQYF. In DNA, the CDR3 is TGTGCCAGCAACCCCGGGACTAGCCTGACTTCTAGCACAGATACGCAGTATTTT.

The J gene is TRBJ1-6, the V gene TRBV2; 8 positions match TRBD1. V lost 6 bases and J lost 6; bases outside the gene matches: 7. Germline values: CDR1 SNHLY, CDR2 FYNNEI. The CDR3 has 15 residues. The CDR3 spells CASRQTGDGNSPLHF. The CDR3 DNA reads TGTGCCAGCAGACAGACAGGGGACGGTAATTCACCCCTCCACTTT. The whole variable domain, remainder taken from reference TRBV2 and TRBJ1-6, is EPEVTQTPSHQVTQMGQEVILRCVPISNHLYFYWYRQILGQKVEFLVSFYNNEISEKSEIFDDQFSVERPDGSNFTLKIRSTKLEDSAMYFCASRQTGDGNSPLHFGNGTRLTVT.

The chain is built from TRBV7-9 and TRBJ2-7; 12 positions agree with TRBD2. This CDR3 has 17 amino acids. The germline V gene encodes CDR1 SEHNR and CDR2 FQNEAQ (reference sequence). V trimming: 4 bases; J trimming: 4 bases; junction bases outside the gene matches: 11. The CDR3 DNA reads TGTGCCAGCAGCTCCGCGTGGACTAGCGGGGAGGTATACGAGCAGTACTTC. Translated: CASSSAWTSGEVYEQYF.

The chain employs TRBV6-1 and TRBJ2-3; D not resolved. V dropped 7 bases and J dropped 4 bases, with 18 bases sitting between them. The CDR3 is made up of 15 amino acids. CDR1 MNHNS and CDR2 SASEGT come from the germline V gene. As DNA, the CDR3 is TGTGCCAGCAATTTTGAGGAAGGAAGGTCAGATACGCAGTATTTT. It translates to CASNFEEGRSDTQYF.